What follows describes a single T cell receptor (beta chain). This entry is derived from a study of cytomegalovirus exposure and HLA in healthy donors. Each donor was nominally healthy when sampled (though unrecorded immune exposures were likely). CDR1 is LNHDA, CDR2 SQIVND, per germline (reference sequence). The CDR3 is 13 amino acids. The V end was cut by 5 bases, the J end by 2 bases, with 9 bases between. Primers: 60 Vbeta forward and 13 Jbeta reverse. Here immunoSEQ multiplex PCR was the method, and the copy in TCRdb shows in-frame clones only, minus some. This sample has around 100,000 clones, with almost 85% found just once.

J is TRBJ2-5 and V is TRBV19, with D possibly TRBD1 on 5 matching bases. What was sequenced was PBMCs. The TCR comes from a young woman in good health and CMV-seropositive. In DNA form, the CDR3 reads TGTGCCAGTAGTGCGACAGTTCAAGAGACCCAGTACTTC. The encoded protein is CASSATVQETQYF.